The clone carrying this T cell receptor beta chain was found many times. Its matching antigen is unknown. Each CDR3 protein gets one entry after TCRdb re-called the reads with MiXCR. The table shows approximately 300,000 distinct CDR3 sequences, with roughly 25% occurring only once. V trimming: 6 bases; J trimming: 4 bases; junction bases outside the gene matches: 6. CDR1 and CDR2 (germline): MDHEN, SYDVKM. The CDR3 covers 14 residues. The data were obtained in a study of T cell repertoires in cytomegalovirus infection. Background on the study: CMV infection plus the matching HLA type was flagged by public TCR beta signatures.

V is TRBV28 and J is TRBJ1-2, with 9 bases fitting TRBD1. The sample consisted of cultured PBMCs, taken from culture after CMV antigen stimulation. The source of this sequence is a human donor in good health (CMV status not recorded). Some clones in this sample may be carry-over from other donors' samples. The CDR3 DNA reads as TGTGCCAGCAGACCACAGGGGGCTTTCTATGGCTACACCTTC. This gives the protein CASRPQGAFYGYTF.